What follows is one T cell receptor beta chain and its context. This clonotype was counted only a few times. Its target antigen remains unknown. Nothing much larger sits one base from this clone, and base qualities are not available. The TCR beta CDR3 regions were amplified from the RNA transcripts. The TCR CDR3 was subjected to a first round of RT-PCR using the HTBI primer set and the Qiagen OneStep RT-PCR kit. A second multiplex PCR round built the libraries, followed by size selection and purification. Libraries were sequenced paired-end with 100 bp reads on an Illumina HiSeq2000. On the study's bioinformatics: Raw data were processed with SOAPnuke, discarding reads with adapters, uncalled bases, mean Phred below 15, or no exact constant-primer or identifier match. High-quality paired reads were merged using COPE v1.2.5, and each unique nucleotide sequence was defined as a clonotype. MiTCR v1.1 was used to align the clonotypes against IMGT TRBV, TRBD and TRBJ reference segments. Analysis was restricted to V-J combinations with a frequency above 0.0001, which covered roughly 99% of repertoires. A TCS score was defined as the ratio between F50 (clonal expansion) and ExV (chaos), using BLOSUM62-based TCRdist between CDR3 peptides within each V-J. Welch's t-statistics and random forest reduced several hundred V-J features to 13, which were used in a naive Bayes classifier (R e1071). TCRdb trimmed the raw reads at Q25, called clones with MiXCR and kept productive beta chains. A single entry per CDR3 protein holds the most common genes and DNA from its merged rows. Here the V and J calls rest on TCRdb's processing, not on the authors' analysis. For this sample there are approximately 530,000 distinct CDR3 sequences; around 20% appear just once. About 45% of the sample rests with the top ten.

The data are from a study of T cells in Graves' hyperthyroidism and ophthalmopathy (dated by TCRdb to the late 2010s). As for the study more broadly: Peripheral blood was sampled at the time of initial diagnosis, prior to any treatment. To identify TCR V-J signatures that set the groups apart, the researchers used a discovery cohort of about a hundred patients, made up of approximately 43 with Graves' ophthalmopathy and 57 with stable Graves' hyperthyroidism. An independent validation cohort of around 19 hyperthyroidism patients and 17 patients who later progressed to ophthalmopathy tested prospective prediction of ophthalmopathy. The roughly 100 discovery patients were randomly divided into training and test sets at a 7:3 ratio. The study also compared thyroid tissue and blood T-cell repertoires from roughly 6 Graves' hyperthyroidism patients. Following sampling, methimazole starting at 30 mg daily was given to hyperthyroidism patients, and high-dose intravenous methylprednisolone was given to ophthalmopathy patients. The paper reports TCR Vbeta CDR3 sequencing of approximately 140 peripheral blood samples: 43 ophthalmopathy, around 80 hyperthyroidism and approximately 17 progressor patients. General study outcomes and caveats: Sample size was not statistically predetermined, and investigators were not blinded to group allocation. Blood samples also contained most of the expanded thyroid clonotypes (frequency above 0.001), which suggests that blood repertoires may reflect thyroid immune responses. In cross-validation, a model built on a 13 V-J signature told ophthalmopathy apart from stable hyperthyroidism with 85% to 90% sensitivity and around 84% specificity, and in testing the same model reached 80%/75%. In validation, the model predicted progression to ophthalmopathy a median of roughly six months before onset, with approximately 71% sensitivity and just under 75% specificity.

Ophthalmopathy patients had moderately to severely active disease, Clinical Activity Score of at least 3, NOSPECS grade of at least 4, and duration under 3 months. Patients with uncontrolled infections, other autoimmune diseases, pregnancy or lactation were excluded. Diagnoses were established on the basis of clinical symptoms, serum thyroxine and TRAb, thyroid ultrasound, and orbital computed tomography. Ficoll-Paque density gradient centrifugation was used to isolate PBMCs from 9.5 to 10 ml of fresh peripheral blood. Trizol reagent was used to extract total RNA, and RNA quality was then checked on an Agilent 2100 Bioanalyzer. The CDR3 spans 14 residues, from the cysteine through the phenylalanine. Only the CDR3 portion is preserved as DNA: 42 bases, with reading frame beginning at the first base. CDR1 and CDR2, per the germline V gene, are SGHTA and FQGTGA. The germline ends are 12 bases apart after V is trimmed by 5 bases and J by 2 bases.

The V gene is TRBV7-3 and the J gene is TRBJ1-1, and perhaps TRBD1 as D gene, on 6 matching bases. Sequencing was carried out using blood. The receptor was isolated from a man aged 35-49 years with Graves' ophthalmopathy. The CDR3 is CASSQGRGNTEAFF. The DNA is as follows: TGTGCCAGCAGCCAAGGCAGGGGCAACACTGAAGCTTTCTTT.